Given below is one TCR beta chain in context. The data are from a study of blood T cell repertoires in COVID-19. CDR1 is LNHNV and CDR2 is YYDKDF in the germline V gene (reference sequence). Deletions cut 0 bases from V and 2 bases from J, with 11 bases between. CDR3 length equals 16 residues. Method: immunoSEQ multiplex PCR; TCRdb's copy keeps in-frame clones and lacks some. This table holds 200,000 to 250,000 clones, under 95% found once. The sample consisted of peripheral blood. The V gene is TRBV15, the J gene TRBJ1-5; weak D call: TRBD1 (5 bases). The TCR sequence derives from a man aged 25-45 years with acute or convalescent COVID-19. The CDR3 region is CATSRDAGRGNQPQHF. CDR3 in DNA: TGTGCCACCAGCAGAGATGCAGGGAGGGGCAATCAGCCCCAGCATTTT.